The clone carrying this TCR beta chain has more than one count but fewer than ten. Its antigen is unknown. TCRdb recomputed calls from the 5' RACE reads with MiXCR, one row per CDR3 protein. The repertoire holds a few hundred thousand distinct CDR3 sequences, with 8% to 9.5% as singletons. The source of the sample is a study of identical twins. The study, taken as a whole, reports: The study based its conclusions on cross-sectional statistical analysis and did not follow the same donors.

This same sample was also taken into another study, of yellow fever vaccine responses in identical twins. That work contributes: Twins' vaccine T cell responses were reported to seem partly convergent and partly personalized.

Sequenced material: CD8+ T cells sorted from blood. The sequence was obtained from a young woman in good health.

The CDR3 reads CASSKDVQAQYF. Here the CDR3 DNA reads TGTGCCAGCAGCAAGGACGTGCAGGCACAGTATTTT. The chain has TRBV6-2 or TRBV6-3 and TRBJ2-3; D gene ambiguous. The CDR3 runs 12 residues. Germline V gene data show CDR1 as MNHEY and CDR2 as SVGEGT. V was trimmed by 6 bases and J by 12 bases, leaving 16 bases between them.